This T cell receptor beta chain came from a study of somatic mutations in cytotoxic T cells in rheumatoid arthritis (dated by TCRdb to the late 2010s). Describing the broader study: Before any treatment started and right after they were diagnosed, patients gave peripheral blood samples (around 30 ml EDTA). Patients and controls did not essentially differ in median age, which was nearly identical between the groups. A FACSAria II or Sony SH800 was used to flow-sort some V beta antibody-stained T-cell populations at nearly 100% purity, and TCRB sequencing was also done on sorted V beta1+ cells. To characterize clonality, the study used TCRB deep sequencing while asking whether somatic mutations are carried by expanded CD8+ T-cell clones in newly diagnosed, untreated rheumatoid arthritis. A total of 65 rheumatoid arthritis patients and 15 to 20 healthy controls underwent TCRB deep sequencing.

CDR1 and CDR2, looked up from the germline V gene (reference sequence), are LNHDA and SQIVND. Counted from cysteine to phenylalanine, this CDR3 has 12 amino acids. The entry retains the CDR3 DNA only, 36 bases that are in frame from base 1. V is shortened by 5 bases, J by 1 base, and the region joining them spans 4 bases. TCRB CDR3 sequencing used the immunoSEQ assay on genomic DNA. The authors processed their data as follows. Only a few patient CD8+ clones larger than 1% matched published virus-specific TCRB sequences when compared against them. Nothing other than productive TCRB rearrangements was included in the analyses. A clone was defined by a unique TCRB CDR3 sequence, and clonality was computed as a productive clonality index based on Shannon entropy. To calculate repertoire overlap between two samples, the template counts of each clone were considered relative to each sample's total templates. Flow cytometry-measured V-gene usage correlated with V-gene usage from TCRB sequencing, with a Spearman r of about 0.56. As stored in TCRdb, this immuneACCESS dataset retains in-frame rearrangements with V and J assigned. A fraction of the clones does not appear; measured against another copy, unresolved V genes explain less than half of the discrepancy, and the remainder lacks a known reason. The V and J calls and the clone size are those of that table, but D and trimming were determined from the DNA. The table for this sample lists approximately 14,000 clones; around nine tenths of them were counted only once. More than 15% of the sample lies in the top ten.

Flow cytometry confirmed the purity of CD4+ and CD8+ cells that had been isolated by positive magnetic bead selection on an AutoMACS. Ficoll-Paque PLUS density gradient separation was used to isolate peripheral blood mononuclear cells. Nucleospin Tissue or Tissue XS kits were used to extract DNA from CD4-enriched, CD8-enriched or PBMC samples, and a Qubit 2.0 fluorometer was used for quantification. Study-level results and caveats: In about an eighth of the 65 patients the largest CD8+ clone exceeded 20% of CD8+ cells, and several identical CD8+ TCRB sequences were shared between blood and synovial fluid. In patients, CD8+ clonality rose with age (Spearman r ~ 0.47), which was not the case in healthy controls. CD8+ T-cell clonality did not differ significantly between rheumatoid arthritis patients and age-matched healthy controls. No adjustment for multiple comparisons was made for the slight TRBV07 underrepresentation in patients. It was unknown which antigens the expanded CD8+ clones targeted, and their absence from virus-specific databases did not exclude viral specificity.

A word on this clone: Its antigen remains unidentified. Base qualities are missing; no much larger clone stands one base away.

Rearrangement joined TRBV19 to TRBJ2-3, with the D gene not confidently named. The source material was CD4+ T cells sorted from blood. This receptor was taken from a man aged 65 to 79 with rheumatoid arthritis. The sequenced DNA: TGTGCCAGTAGTCCTCGCACAGATACGCAGTATTTT. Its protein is CASSPRTDTQYF.